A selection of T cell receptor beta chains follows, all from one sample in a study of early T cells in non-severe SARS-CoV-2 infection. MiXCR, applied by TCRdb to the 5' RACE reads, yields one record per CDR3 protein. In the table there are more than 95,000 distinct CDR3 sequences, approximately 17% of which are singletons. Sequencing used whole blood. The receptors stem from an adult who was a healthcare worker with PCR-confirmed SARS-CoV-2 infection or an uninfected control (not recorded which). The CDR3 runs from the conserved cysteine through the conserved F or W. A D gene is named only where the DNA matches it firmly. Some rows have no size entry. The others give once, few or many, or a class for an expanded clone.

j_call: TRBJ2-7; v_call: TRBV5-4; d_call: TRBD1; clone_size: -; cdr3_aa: CASSRPPTGVGEQYF; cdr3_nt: TGTGCCAGCAGCCGCCCCCCAACAGGGGTTGGCGAGCAGTACTTC
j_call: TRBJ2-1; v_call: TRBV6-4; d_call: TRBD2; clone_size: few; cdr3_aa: CASSDGTSSNEQFF; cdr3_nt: TGTGCCAGCAGTGACGGGACTAGCAGCAATGAGCAGTTCTTC
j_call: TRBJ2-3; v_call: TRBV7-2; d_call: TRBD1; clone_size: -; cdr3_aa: CASSDRGPDTQYF; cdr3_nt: TGTGCCAGCAGTGACAGGGGACCAGATACGCAGTATTTT
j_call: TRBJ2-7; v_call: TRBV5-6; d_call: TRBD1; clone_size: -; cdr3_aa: CASSLVGQGFPYEQYF; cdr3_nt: TGTGCCAGCAGCTTGGTGGGACAGGGGTTCCCCTACGAGCAGTACTTC
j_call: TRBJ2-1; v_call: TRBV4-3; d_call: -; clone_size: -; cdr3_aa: CASSQETRNEQFF; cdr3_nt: TGCGCCAGCAGCCAAGAAACGCGAAATGAGCAGTTCTTC
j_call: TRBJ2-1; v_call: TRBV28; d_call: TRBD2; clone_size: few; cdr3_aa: CASSLGSAGVGYNEQFF; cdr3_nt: TGTGCCAGCAGTTTAGGGTCAGCGGGAGTCGGCTACAATGAGCAGTTCTTC
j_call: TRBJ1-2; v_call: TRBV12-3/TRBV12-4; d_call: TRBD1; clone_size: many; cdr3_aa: CASSTDRGVSYTF; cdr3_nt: TGTGCCAGCAGTACGGACAGGGGCGTCAGCTACACCTTC
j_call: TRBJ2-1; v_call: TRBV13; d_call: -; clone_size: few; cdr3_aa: CASSPMGGSYNEQFF; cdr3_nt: TGTGCCAGCAGCCCGATGGGCGGGTCCTACAATGAGCAGTTCTTC
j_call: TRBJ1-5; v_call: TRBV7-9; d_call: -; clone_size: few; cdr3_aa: CASSLDNQPQHF; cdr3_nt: TGTGCCAGCAGCTTGGACAATCAGCCCCAGCATTTT
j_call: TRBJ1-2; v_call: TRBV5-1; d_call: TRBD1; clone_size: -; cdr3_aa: CASSLGQGVPYGYTF; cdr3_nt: TGCGCCAGCAGCTTGGGACAGGGGGTACCCTATGGCTACACCTTC
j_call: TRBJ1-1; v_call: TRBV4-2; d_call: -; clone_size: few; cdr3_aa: CASSQVPNTEAFF; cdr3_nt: TGTGCCAGCAGCCAAGTGCCGAACACTGAAGCTTTCTTT
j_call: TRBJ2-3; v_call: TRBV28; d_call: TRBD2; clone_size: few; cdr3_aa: CASASGSTDTQYF; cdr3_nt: TGTGCCAGCGCTAGCGGAAGCACAGATACGCAGTATTTT
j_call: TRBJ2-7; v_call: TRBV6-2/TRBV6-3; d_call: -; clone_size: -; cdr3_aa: CASSEQPQEKASYEQYF; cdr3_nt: TGTGCCAGCAGTGAACAACCACAGGAAAAAGCCTCCTACGAGCAGTACTTC
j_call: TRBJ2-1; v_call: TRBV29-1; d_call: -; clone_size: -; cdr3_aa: CSGIGDSGAYNEQFF; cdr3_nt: TGCAGCGGGATAGGTGACTCCGGAGCCTACAATGAGCAGTTCTTC
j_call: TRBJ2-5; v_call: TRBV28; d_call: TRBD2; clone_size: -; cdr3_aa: CASSRLAGENQETQYF; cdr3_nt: TGTGCCAGCAGTCGACTAGCGGGGGAAAACCAAGAGACCCAGTACTTC
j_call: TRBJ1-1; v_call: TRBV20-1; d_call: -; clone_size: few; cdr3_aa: CSANRGGSTEAFF; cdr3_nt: TGCAGTGCTAACCGAGGGGGGTCCACTGAAGCTTTCTTT
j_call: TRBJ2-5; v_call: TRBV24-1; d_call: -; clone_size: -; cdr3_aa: CATSKVGYTGAYQETQYF; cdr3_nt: TGTGCCACCAGTAAGGTTGGATACACAGGAGCCTACCAAGAGACCCAGTACTTC
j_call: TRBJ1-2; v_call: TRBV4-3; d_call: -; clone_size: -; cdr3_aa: CASSQAKDSWGYTF; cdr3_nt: TGCGCCAGCAGCCAAGCTAAAGACAGCTGGGGCTACACCTTC
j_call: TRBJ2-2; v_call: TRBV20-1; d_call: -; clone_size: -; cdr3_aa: CSARDSTAGATGELFF; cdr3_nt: TGCAGTGCTAGAGATAGTACTGCCGGCGCCACCGGGGAGCTGTTTTTT
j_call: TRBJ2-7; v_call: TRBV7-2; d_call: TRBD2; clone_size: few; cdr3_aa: CASSLWLAGAYEQYF; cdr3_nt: TGTGCCAGCAGCTTATGGCTAGCGGGCGCCTACGAGCAGTACTTC
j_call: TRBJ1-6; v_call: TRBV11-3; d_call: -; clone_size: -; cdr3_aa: CASSLGDYSPLHF; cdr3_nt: TGTGCCAGCAGCTTAGGAGATTATTCACCCCTCCACTTT
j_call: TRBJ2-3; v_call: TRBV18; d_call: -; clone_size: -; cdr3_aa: CVSSSGPEGYTQYF; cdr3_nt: TGTGTCAGCTCCAGTGGTCCCGAAGGGTATACGCAGTATTTT
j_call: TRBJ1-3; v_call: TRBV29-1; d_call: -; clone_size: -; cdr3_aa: CSVDSGGPGNTIYF; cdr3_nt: TGCAGCGTTGATTCCGGGGGACCTGGAAACACCATATATTTT
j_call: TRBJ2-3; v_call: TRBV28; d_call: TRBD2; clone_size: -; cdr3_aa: CASRRLAGGTDTQYF; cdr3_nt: TGTGCCAGCAGGCGGCTAGCGGGAGGAACAGATACGCAGTATTTT
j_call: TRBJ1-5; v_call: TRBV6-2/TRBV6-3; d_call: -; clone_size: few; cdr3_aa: CASNRQNNAAQHF; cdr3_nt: TGTGCCAGCAACCGTCAGAATAATGCGGCCCAGCATTTT
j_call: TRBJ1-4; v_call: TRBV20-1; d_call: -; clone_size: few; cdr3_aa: CSARETVGEKLFF; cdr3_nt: TGCAGTGCTAGAGAAACCGTAGGGGAAAAACTGTTTTTT